The 26 T cell receptor beta chains below all came from one sample that was sequenced in a study of molecular identifiers for immune sequencing clone quantification. TCRdb processed the PCR reads anew with MiXCR; each CDR3 protein has one entry. The sample consists of over 600,000 distinct CDR3 sequences, about 20% of them appearing once. The sequenced material came from naive CD8+ T cells from blood, with Jurkat cell RNA spiked in. Described subset: FACS-sorted CD8+CD4-CCR7+CD45RA+ naive T cells. The origin of the receptors is a human donor in good health. Some libraries in this study had Jurkat cell RNA spiked in.

On this clonotype: A much larger clone differs from this one at a single base, so this may be a read error. The CDR3 protein is CASSAGEDYEQYF. DNA of the CDR3: TGTGCCAGCAGCGCGGGCGAGGACTACGAGCAGTACTTC. This chain joins TRBV27 and TRBJ2-7; TRBD2 might be the D (5 bases). V dropped 6 bases and J dropped 3 bases, with 12 bases sitting between them. Germline values: CDR1 MNHEY, CDR2 SMNVEV (reference sequence). The CDR3 is 13 amino acids.

This clonotype showed up many times. The V gene is TRBV10-3, the J gene TRBJ2-3; TRBD1 or TRBD2 may be the D gene (6 bases each). The germline gives CDR1 ENHRY, CDR2 SYGVKD. The V end lost 3 bases, the J end lost 2 bases, and 9 bases lay between the germline ends. The CDR3 consists of 14 residues. CDR3 loop: CAISDGGDTDTQYF. Written as DNA, the CDR3 is TGTGCCATCAGTGACGGGGGCGACACAGATACGCAGTATTTT.

In its sample, this clonotype was seen many times. J is TRBJ2-7 and V is TRBV27, with 7 bases identical to TRBD2. J lost 4 bases, V lost 6 bases, and 6 bases had no gene match. CDR1 MNHEY and CDR2 SMNVEV come from the germline V gene (reference sequence). CDR3 length: 13 residues. The CDR3 spells CASSFREGYEQYF. In DNA, the CDR3 is TGTGCCAGCAGCTTTAGGGAGGGATACGAGCAGTACTTC.

This clonotype was counted between two and nine times. V usage is TRBV30 and J usage is TRBJ1-5; D gene uncertain. The V and J ends lost 2 bases and 2 bases respectively, with 13 bases between them. CDR3 length equals 15 residues. Per the germline V gene, CDR1 is GTSNPN and CDR2 is SVGIG (reference sequence). The CDR3 DNA follows: TGTGCCTGGAGTCTCATATCAGACGGCAATCAGCCCCAGCATTTT. It encodes CAWSLISDGNQPQHF.

This clonotype has a count of ten or more. The CDR3 DNA follows: TGTGCCAGCAGTTACGGACTAGCGGACTTCTCTGGGGCCAACGTCCTGACTTTC. Encoded protein: CASSYGLADFSGANVLTF. The chain links TRBV6-2 or TRBV6-3 to TRBJ2-6; 10 bases match TRBD2. Germline loops: CDR1 MNHEY, CDR2 SVGEGT. Trimming removed 2 bases from V and 0 bases from J; junction bases left unmatched: 4. This CDR3 is 18 amino acids long.

This clonotype was picked up a small number of times. The chain uses TRBV3-1 and TRBJ2-5; 9 bases map to TRBD2. Germline values: CDR1 LGHDT, CDR2 YNNKEL (reference sequence). Trimming removed 0 bases from V and 7 bases from J; junction bases left unmatched: 15. The length of the CDR3 is 18 residues. The CDR3 DNA follows: TGTGCCAGCAGCCAAGATGTCGTGCGACTAGCGGTTGATGTGACCCAGTACTTC. Residues: CASSQDVVRLAVDVTQYF.

The rearrangement uses TRBV28 and TRBJ2-7, with a tentative D call TRBD2 (6 bases). This CDR3 contains 14 residues. CDR1 and CDR2 from the germline V gene are MDHEN and SYDVKM. The V gene lost 2 bases and the J gene lost 4 bases, with 12 bases spanning the gap. In DNA form, the CDR3 reads TGTGCCAGCAGTTTAGGAGGGAGCCGGTACGAGCAGTACTTC. Translated: CASSLGGSRYEQYF.

This clonotype was detected a few times. This chain joins TRBV20-1 and TRBJ2-7, with D unresolved. Trimming removed 6 bases from V and 0 bases from J, with 15 bases in between. Per germline, CDR1 DFQATT and CDR2 SNEGSKA (reference sequence). CDR3 size: 14 residues. The CDR3 DNA is TGCAGTGCCGAACACACACTGGACTCCTACGAGCAGTACTTC. Residues: CSAEHTLDSYEQYF.

This clonotype is a singleton in its sample. The chain joins TRBV2 to TRBJ1-2, with D possibly matching TRBD1 (6 bases). The CDR3 has 16 amino acids. Trimming cost V 5 bases and J 4 bases, with 20 bases left between them. Germline V gives CDR1 SNHLY, CDR2 FYNNEI. The CDR3 nucleotides are TGTGCCAGCAGTCCGGACAGAGGGCAAGCGCTCTATGGCTACACCTTC. Translating it yields CASSPDRGQALYGYTF.

This clonotype was seen a few times. The J gene is TRBJ2-1, the V gene TRBV4-3; D perhaps matches TRBD2 (5 bases). The CDR3 has 15 residues. The germline gives CDR1 LGHNA, CDR2 YSLEER. V shed 4 bases and J shed 5 bases, with 15 bases lying between them. CDR3 in amino acids: CASSLDYKAHNEQFF. CDR3 DNA: TGCGCCAGCAGCCTCGACTACAAAGCTCACAATGAGCAGTTCTTC.

Regarding this clonotype: A much larger clonotype is one base distant, so this may be a read error. The chain carries TRBV12-3 or TRBV12-4 and TRBJ1-3; D gene ambiguous. The CDR3 is 10 residues long. Trimming stripped 8 bases from V and 9 bases from J, with 8 bases between. DNA for the CDR3: TGTGCCAGCGGGGAAACCACCATATATTTT. It codes for CASGETTIYF.

Comments on this clonotype: A much larger clone lies one base from this, so it may be a read error. V is TRBV27 and J is TRBJ1-5, with D hard to call. This CDR3 contains 13 residues. CDR1 is MNHEY and CDR2 is SMNVEV in the germline V gene (reference sequence). CDR3 in amino acids: CAGSGSNNQPQHF. CDR3 sequence (DNA): TGTGCCGGCAGTGGCAGCAACAATCAGCCCCAGCATTTT.

The CDR3 is CSVAADYGYTF. CDR3 DNA sequence: TGCAGCGTTGCCGCGGATTATGGCTACACCTTC. The chain uses TRBV29-1 and TRBJ1-2, with unresolved D. V lost 4 bases to trimming and J lost 5 bases, with 8 bases between them. The CDR3 has 11 amino acids. In germline, CDR1 is SQVTM, CDR2 ANQGSEA.

Regarding this clonotype: At one end, the junction sequence differs from germline, possibly due to a read error. The chain joins TRBV4-1 to TRBJ2-7; TRBD1 aligns across 11 bases. The CDR3 runs to 16 residues. Germline V lookup: CDR1 MGHRA, CDR2 YSYEKL. The CDR3 bases are TGCGCCGGCAGCCAACTCCCCGGGACAGGGGGTTACGAGCAGTACTTC. Encoded protein: CAGSQLPGTGGYEQYF.

This clonotype was counted a few times. An end of the junction differs from the germline gene, which may be a read error. The J gene is TRBJ1-1, the V gene TRBV7-9; TRBD1 matches at 7 bases. The CDR3 is 17 residues long. Germline CDR1 is SEHNR and CDR2 is FQNEAQ (reference sequence). CDR3 bases: TGTGCCGGCAGCTTAGTATCCGGGACAGCGGGGTACACTGAAGCTTTCTTT. Its protein product is CAGSLVSGTAGYTEAFF.

This clonotype was detected only once. Being one base from a much bigger clone, this may be a read error. The V and J genes are TRBV6-2 or TRBV6-3 and TRBJ2-7; no clear D. The CDR3 extends over 11 amino acids. CDR1 is MNHEY, CDR2 SVGEGT, per germline. The CDR3 is CAGRYSYEQYF. DNA for the CDR3: TGTGCCGGCAGATACTCCTACGAGCAGTACTTC.

There are many counts of this clonotype. The genes are TRBV7-2 and TRBJ2-3; 8 bases map to TRBD2. Germline trimming cut 6 bases from V and 0 bases from J; bases unmatched to any gene: 20. Germline CDR1 reads SGHTA; CDR2 reads FQGNSA. CDR3 size: 20 residues. CDR3 bases: TGTGCCAGCAGTACAACGACCGAAGCGGGGGCTACCCCTAGCACAGATACGCAGTATTTT. Translating it yields CASSTTTEAGATPSTDTQYF.

This clonotype was counted ten times or more. The rearrangement uses TRBV29-1 and TRBJ2-1; 16 bases map to TRBD2. CDR3 size: 17 residues. The trim removed 7 bases at V and 6 bases at J, leaving 12 bases unmatched. Germline CDR1 reads SQVTM; CDR2 reads ANQGSEA. CDR3 in amino acids: CSAMGLAGGPWGNEQFF. CDR3 DNA sequence: TGCAGCGCTATGGGACTAGCGGGAGGGCCGTGGGGCAATGAGCAGTTCTTC.

The CDR3 coding sequence is TGCAGTGCTAGAGAACCGACGGGGGGGGCTTTCGGGGAGCTGTTTTTT. Translated, it gives CSAREPTGGAFGELFF. The chain recombines TRBV20-1 with TRBJ2-2; 8 bases agree with TRBD2. From germline, CDR1 is DFQATT and CDR2 SNEGSKA (reference sequence). The CDR3 loop spans 16 amino acids. Losses at the gene ends were 0 bases for V and 7 bases for J; bases not matched to a gene: 10.

Remarks on this clonotype: This clone may be a read error of a much larger clone one base away. The CDR3 carries no conserved terminal phenylalanine or tryptophan, so it likely arises from a read error. The V and J genes are TRBV6-2 or TRBV6-3 and TRBJ1-1; D uncertain. CDR1 and CDR2 from the germline V gene are MNHEY and SVGEGT. The CDR3 has 13 amino acids. V shed 4 bases and J shed 3 bases, with 9 bases lying between them. CDR3: CASSSPTDTEAFL. The CDR3 coding sequence is TGTGCCAGCAGTTCCCCTACAGACACTGAAGCTTTCCTT.

The chain is built from TRBV4-3 and TRBJ2-1; perhaps TRBD2 as D (6 bases). The V gene's germline CDR1 is LGHNA and CDR2 YSLEER. The V and J ends lost 1 base and 3 bases respectively, with 10 bases between them. CDR3 length: 15 amino acids. CDR3 coding DNA: TGCGCCAGCAGCCAAGGAGTAGCGGACTACAATGAGCAGTTCTTC. This translates into CASSQGVADYNEQFF.

This clonotype was seen ten or more times. CDR3 nucleotide sequence: TGCAGTGCCCCCCAGGGATTGTCCTACGAGCAGTACTTC. As protein: CSAPQGLSYEQYF. The chain couples TRBV20-1 to TRBJ2-7, with a weak D call TRBD1 (5 bases). Trimming cost V 6 bases and J 1 base, with 13 bases left between them. The CDR3 has 13 residues. Germline CDR1 reads DFQATT; CDR2 reads SNEGSKA (reference sequence).

In its sample, this clonotype was seen a few times. The chain combines TRBV7-9 with TRBJ1-2; D is unresolved. This CDR3 spans 13 amino acids. Per germline, CDR1 SEHNR and CDR2 FQNEAQ (reference sequence). The V and J ends lost 1 base and 6 bases respectively, with 9 bases between them. The CDR3 sequence: CASSLVGMDGYTF. CDR3 sequence (DNA): TGTGCCAGCAGCTTAGTAGGCATGGATGGCTACACCTTC. Full variable domain (remainder filled in from reference TRBV7-9 and TRBJ1-2): DTGVSQNPRHKITKRGQNVTFRCDPISEHNRLYWYRQTLGQGPEFLTYFQNEAQLEKSRLLSDRFSAERPKGSFSTLEIQRTEQGDSAMYLCASSLVGMDGYTFGSGTRLTVV.

This clonotype was counted at least ten times. The chain uses TRBV7-2 and TRBJ2-7; 8 bases line up with TRBD1. The CDR3 is 14 residues long. Losses at the gene ends were 4 bases for V and 7 bases for J; bases not matched to a gene: 9. The germline gives CDR1 SGHTA, CDR2 FQGNSA. CDR3: CASSYPGTGPEQYF. Written as DNA, the CDR3 is TGTGCCAGCAGCTATCCCGGGACAGGACCTGAGCAGTACTTC.

This clonotype was observed at least ten times. The chain combines TRBV7-6 with TRBJ2-2; D is possibly TRBD1 (6 bases). Germline V lookup: CDR1 SGHVS, CDR2 FNYEAQ. The germline V and J ends were trimmed by 2 bases and 7 bases, with 23 bases remaining between them. This CDR3 comprises 18 residues. The CDR3 DNA follows: TGTGCCAGCAGCTTAAGTTTGGGACAACGAATGAATGGCGGGGAGCTGTTTTTT. Protein product: CASSLSLGQRMNGGELFF.

On this clonotype: This may stem from a read error, because a much larger clone lies one nucleotide away. The chain joins TRBV15 to TRBJ2-5, with TRBD2 matching over 9 bases. The germline CDR1 and CDR2 sequences are LNHNV and YYDKDF (reference sequence). V gave up 0 bases and J gave up 2 bases; unmatched junction bases: 7. The CDR3 sequence is 17 residues long. The CDR3 sequence: CATSREGSGSEQETQYF. The CDR3 DNA sequence: TGTGCCACCAGCAGAGAAGGTAGCGGGAGTGAGCAAGAGACCCAGTACTTC.